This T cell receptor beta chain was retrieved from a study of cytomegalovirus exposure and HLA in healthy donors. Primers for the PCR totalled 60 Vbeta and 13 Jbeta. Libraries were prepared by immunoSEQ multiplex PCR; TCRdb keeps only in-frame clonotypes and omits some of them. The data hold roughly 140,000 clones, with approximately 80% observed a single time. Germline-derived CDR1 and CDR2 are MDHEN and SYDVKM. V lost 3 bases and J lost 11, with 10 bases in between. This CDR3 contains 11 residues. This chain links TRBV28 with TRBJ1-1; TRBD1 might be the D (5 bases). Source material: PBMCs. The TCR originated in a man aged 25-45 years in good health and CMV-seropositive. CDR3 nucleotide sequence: TGTGCCAGCAGTTTTCGGGGGGGGGCTTTCTTT. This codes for CASSFRGGAFF.